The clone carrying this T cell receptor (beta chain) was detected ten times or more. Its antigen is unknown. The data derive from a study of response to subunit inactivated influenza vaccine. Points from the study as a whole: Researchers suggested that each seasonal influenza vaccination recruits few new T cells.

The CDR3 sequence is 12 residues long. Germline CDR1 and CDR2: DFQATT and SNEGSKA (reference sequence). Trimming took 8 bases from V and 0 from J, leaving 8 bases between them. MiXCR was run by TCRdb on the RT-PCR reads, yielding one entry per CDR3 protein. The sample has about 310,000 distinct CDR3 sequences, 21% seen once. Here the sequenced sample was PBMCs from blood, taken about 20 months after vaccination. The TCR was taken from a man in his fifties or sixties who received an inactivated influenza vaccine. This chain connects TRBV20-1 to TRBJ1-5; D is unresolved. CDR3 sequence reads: CSSGHSNQPQHF. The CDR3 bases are TGCAGTTCTGGGCATAGCAATCAGCCCCAGCATTTT.